Reported below is one T cell receptor (beta chain). This sample was taken from a study of blood T cell repertoires in COVID-19. Study in general: Sites in the United States, Italy and Spain provided acute and convalescent COVID-19 samples. Sample material is recorded as cDNA or gDNA derived from T cells, B-cell-depleted T cells, or PBMCs.

Per the original data handling: Scientists estimated how many nucleated cells there were by amplifying reference gene primers. Clones were read by immunoSEQ multiplex PCR, and TCRdb kept only the in-frame ones, dropping some. V and J calls and clone size come straight from that table; D and trimming were deduced from the DNA. The sample holds roughly 340,000 clones, around nine tenths seen once. Trimming removed 0 bases from V and 1 base from J, with 9 bases in between. The length of the CDR3 is 15 residues. Germline V gene data show CDR1 as ENHRY and CDR2 as SYGVKD. The V and J genes are TRBV10-3 and TRBJ1-1; maybe TRBD1 (6 bases). This TCR came from a woman aged 18-35 years who had recovered from COVID-19. The material sequenced was peripheral blood. Here the CDR3 reads CAISESRQANTEAFF. In nucleotides, the CDR3 is TGTGCCATCAGTGAGTCAAGACAGGCGAACACTGAAGCTTTCTTT.